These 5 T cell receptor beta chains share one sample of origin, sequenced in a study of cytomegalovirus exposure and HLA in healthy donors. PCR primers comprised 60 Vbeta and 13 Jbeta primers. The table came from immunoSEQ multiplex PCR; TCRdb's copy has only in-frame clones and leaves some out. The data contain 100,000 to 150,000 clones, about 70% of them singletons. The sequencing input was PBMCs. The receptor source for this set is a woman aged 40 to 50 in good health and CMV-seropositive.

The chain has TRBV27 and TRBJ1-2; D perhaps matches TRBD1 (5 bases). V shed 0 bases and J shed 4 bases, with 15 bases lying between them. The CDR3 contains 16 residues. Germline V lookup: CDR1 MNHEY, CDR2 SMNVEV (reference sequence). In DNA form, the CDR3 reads TGTGCCAGCAGTTTATCGTGGGGGGGACGGGGCTATGGCTACACCTTC. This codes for CASSLSWGGRGYGYTF.

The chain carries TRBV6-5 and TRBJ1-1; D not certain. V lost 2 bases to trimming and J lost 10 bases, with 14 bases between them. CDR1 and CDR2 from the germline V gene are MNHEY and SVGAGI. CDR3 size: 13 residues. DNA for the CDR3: TGTGCCAGCAGTTACCCACAGTCCCCCGGAGCTTTCTTT. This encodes CASSYPQSPGAFF.

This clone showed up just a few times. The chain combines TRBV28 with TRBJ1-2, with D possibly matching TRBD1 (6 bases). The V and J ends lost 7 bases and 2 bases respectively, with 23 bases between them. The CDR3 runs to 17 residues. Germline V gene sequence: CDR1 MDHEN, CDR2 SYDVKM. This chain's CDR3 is CASITSSRQALNYGYTF. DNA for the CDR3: TGTGCCAGCATCACTTCCTCCCGACAGGCACTAAACTATGGCTACACCTTC.

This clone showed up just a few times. This CDR3 is CASSLTGQFGEKLFF. CDR3 sequence (DNA): TGTGCCAGCAGCCTAACAGGACAATTTGGGGAAAAACTGTTTTTT. V gene TRBV7-2 combines with J gene TRBJ1-4; weak D call: TRBD1 (5 bases). CDR3 length: 15 residues. Germline V CDR1 and CDR2: SGHTA, FQGNSA. Trimming took 5 bases from V and 8 from J, leaving 18 bases between them.

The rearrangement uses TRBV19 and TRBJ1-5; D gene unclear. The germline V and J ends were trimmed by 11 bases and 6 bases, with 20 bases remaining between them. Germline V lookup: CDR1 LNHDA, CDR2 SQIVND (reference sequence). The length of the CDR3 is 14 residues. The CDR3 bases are TGTGCCTCGAGGACCAGCGGCTTCGGTCAGCCCCAGCATTTT. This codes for CASRTSGFGQPQHF.